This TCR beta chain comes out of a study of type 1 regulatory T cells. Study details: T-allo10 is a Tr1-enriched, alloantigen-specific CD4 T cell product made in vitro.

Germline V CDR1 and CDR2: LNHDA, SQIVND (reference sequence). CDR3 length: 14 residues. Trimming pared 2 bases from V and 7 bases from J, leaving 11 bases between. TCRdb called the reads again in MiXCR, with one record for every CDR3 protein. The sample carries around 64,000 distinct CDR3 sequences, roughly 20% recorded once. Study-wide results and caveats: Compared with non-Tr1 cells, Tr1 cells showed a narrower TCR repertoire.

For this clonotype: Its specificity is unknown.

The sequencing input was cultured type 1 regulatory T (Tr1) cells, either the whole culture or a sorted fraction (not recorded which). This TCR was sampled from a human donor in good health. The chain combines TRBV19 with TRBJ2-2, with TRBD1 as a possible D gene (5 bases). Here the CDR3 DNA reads TGTGCCAGTAGTATACTAACAGGCCACGGGGAGCTGTTTTTT. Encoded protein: CASSILTGHGELFF. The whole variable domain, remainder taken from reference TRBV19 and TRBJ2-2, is DGGITQSPKYLFRKEGQNVTLSCEQNLNHDAMYWYRQDPGQGLRLIYYSQIVNDFQKGDIAEGYSVSREKKESFPLTVTSAQKNPTAFYLCASSILTGHGELFFGEGSRLTVL.